A single sample is the source of the 12 T cell receptor beta chains below, sequenced in a study of shared clonotypes between healthy human individuals (dated by TCRdb to the early 2020s). The protocol used for the library was the immunoSEQ multiplex PCR assay. Imported from immuneACCESS, the table was reduced by TCRdb to in-frame sequences with V and J called. These copies leave out some clones; in studies compared against another copy, an unresolved V gene accounts for under half, and the cause of the remainder is not known. Within this sample are 1.5 million to 1.9 million clones, with 98% of them counted one time only. In total, the top ten clones hold about 0.45% of the sample. The sample was naive CD4+ T cells sorted from blood. Reading the label with the study, this specimen's cell subset or site is: CD45RA+ positively selected. The receptors derive from a man in his thirties or forties in good health.

The V gene is TRBV7-9, the J gene TRBJ2-5, with 7 bases fitting TRBD2. The CDR3 length is 15 residues. Germline CDR1 reads SEHNR; CDR2 reads FQNEAQ (reference sequence). After removal of 2 bases from V and 3 bases from J, the junction contained 6 bases not matched to a gene. CDR3 in amino acids: CASSLWLAEKETQYF. The CDR3 nucleotides are TGTGCCAGCAGCTTATGGCTAGCGGAGAAAGAGACCCAGTACTTC.

The chain carries TRBV7-9 and TRBJ1-3; tentatively, D is TRBD1 (5 bases). This CDR3 has 17 residues. Germline V gene data show CDR1 as SEHNR and CDR2 as FQNEAQ (reference sequence). With 3 bases removed from V and 8 bases from J, the gap between germline ends came to 23 bases. The CDR3 sequence is CASSFIPSVQGKDTIYF. CDR3 DNA sequence: TGTGCCAGCAGCTTCATTCCTAGCGTCCAGGGTAAAGACACCATATATTTT.

The chain recombines TRBV18 with TRBJ1-4; 8 nucleotides align to TRBD1. J was trimmed by 0 bases and V by 3 bases; bases with no gene match: 9. Germline lookup yields CDR1 KGHSH and CDR2 LQKENI. The CDR3 loop spans 18 amino acids. The CDR3 DNA follows: TGTGCCAGCTCACCTCCGACAGGGGTCGGAGCAACTAATGAAAAACTGTTTTTT. Translated, it gives CASSPPTGVGATNEKLFF.

This sequence joins TRBV28 and TRBJ2-1; 8 bases map to TRBD2. After removal of 6 bases from V and 0 bases from J, the junction contained 16 bases not matched to a gene. The CDR3 runs to 19 residues. Germline V gene data show CDR1 as MDHEN and CDR2 as SYDVKM. In DNA, the CDR3 is TGTGCCAGCAGGCCACATGAGTCCCCGAGCGGGAGCTCCTACAATGAGCAGTTCTTC. This gives the protein CASRPHESPSGSSYNEQFF.

This sequence joins TRBV23-1 and TRBJ2-1; either TRBD1 or TRBD2 may supply D (6 bases each). TRBV23-1 is designated an ORF whose function remains uncertain. V shed 2 bases and J shed 3 bases, with 20 bases lying between them. The CDR3 contains 18 residues. DNA of the CDR3: TGCGCCAGCAGTCAAATTTCGTTCGGGGGACACGACTACAATGAGCAGTTCTTC. Amino acids: CASSQISFGGHDYNEQFF.

The chain combines TRBV7-8 with TRBJ2-5, with D perhaps TRBD1 or TRBD2 (5 bases each). The CDR3 covers 14 residues. Trimming left V 0 bases short and J 1 base short, with 6 bases between. The germline CDR1 and CDR2 sequences are SGHVS and FQNEAQ. In DNA, the CDR3 is TGTGCCAGCAGCTTAGCCGGGGCCCAAGAGACCCAGTACTTC. This encodes CASSLAGAQETQYF.

The chain has TRBV5-4 and TRBJ2-3; D is unresolved. This CDR3 is 12 amino acids long. Germline-derived CDR1 and CDR2 are SGHNT and YYREEE (reference sequence). V was trimmed by 3 bases and J by 6 bases, leaving 8 bases between them. The CDR3 region is CASSSVGDTQYF. CDR3 sequence (DNA): TGTGCCAGCAGCTCGGTGGGGGATACGCAGTATTTT.

The J gene is TRBJ2-7, the V gene TRBV5-4; D is ambiguous. This CDR3 has 13 residues. V was trimmed by 0 bases and J by 6 bases, leaving 10 bases between them. From germline, CDR1 is SGHNT and CDR2 YYREEE (reference sequence). The CDR3 is CASSLASRLEQYF. The CDR3 nucleotides are TGTGCCAGCAGCTTGGCCAGCAGGCTCGAGCAGTACTTC.

This clone was seen a single time. The chain joins TRBV5-1 to TRBJ1-1; no firm D call. Trimming removed 0 bases at V and 3 bases at J, with 9 bases between. Germline CDR1 SGHRS, CDR2 YFSETQ. This CDR3 contains 14 residues. Written as DNA, the CDR3 is TGCGCCAGCAGCTTGGCCTGGGCGGACACTGAAGCTTTCTTT. As protein: CASSLAWADTEAFF.

The V gene is TRBV7-2, the J gene TRBJ2-7, with a possible D match to TRBD2 (6 bases). Germline lookup yields CDR1 SGHTA and CDR2 FQGNSA. The CDR3 covers 16 residues. V was shortened by 1 base and J by 3 bases, with 16 bases between the two germline ends. As DNA, the CDR3 is TGTGCCAGCAGCTTAGAACTGAGGCGGGGTTACTACGAGCAGTACTTC. This sequence encodes CASSLELRRGYYEQYF. Filled out from reference TRBV7-2 and TRBJ2-7, the complete variable domain reads GAGVSQSPSNKVTEKGKDVELRCDPISGHTALYWYRQSLGQGLEFLIYFQGNSAPDKSGLPSDRFSAERTGGSVSTLTIQRTQQEDSAVYLCASSLELRRGYYEQYFGPGTRLTVT.

On this clone: The junction departs from germline at one end; a sequencing error may be responsible. The genes are TRBV25-1 and TRBJ1-1; D is undetermined. Germline CDR1 MGHDK, CDR2 SYGVNS. This CDR3 comprises 12 residues. CDR3 in DNA: TGTGCCGGCAGTATCAAGAACACTGAAGCTTTCTTT. Translation gives CAGSIKNTEAFF.

The chain joins TRBV5-8 to TRBJ2-1; TRBD2 might be the D (5 bases). The CDR3 has 16 amino acids. V was pared by 0 bases and J by 0 bases, with 10 bases between. CDR1 and CDR2 (germline): SGHTS, YDEGEE. The DNA for the CDR3 is TGTGCCAGCAGCTTGGGGGTAGCGCGCTCCTACAATGAGCAGTTCTTC. It specifies CASSLGVARSYNEQFF.